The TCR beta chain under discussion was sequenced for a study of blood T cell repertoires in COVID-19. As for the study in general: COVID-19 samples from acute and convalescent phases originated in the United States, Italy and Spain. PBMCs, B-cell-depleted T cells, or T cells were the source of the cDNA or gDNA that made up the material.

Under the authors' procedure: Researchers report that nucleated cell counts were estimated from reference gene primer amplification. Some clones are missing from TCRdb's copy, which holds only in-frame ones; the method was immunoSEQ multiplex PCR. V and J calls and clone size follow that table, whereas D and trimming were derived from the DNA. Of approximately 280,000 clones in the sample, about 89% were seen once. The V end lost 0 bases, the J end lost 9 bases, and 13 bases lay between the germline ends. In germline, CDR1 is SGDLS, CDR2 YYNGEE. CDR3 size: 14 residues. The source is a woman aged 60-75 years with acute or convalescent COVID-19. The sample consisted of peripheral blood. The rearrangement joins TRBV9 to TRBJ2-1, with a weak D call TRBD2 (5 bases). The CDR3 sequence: CASSVDSFAGEQFF. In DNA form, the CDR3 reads TGTGCCAGCAGCGTAGACTCTTTCGCGGGTGAGCAGTTCTTC.